This is a list of T cell receptor beta chains from one sample in a study of OX40 agonist ivuxolimab in advanced cancers. Profiling relied on immunoSEQ multiplex PCR, and the TCRdb table lists in-frame clones only, not all of them. The sample carries roughly 56,000 clones, 65% to 90% recorded once. The sample here was CD4+ or CD8+ T cells sorted from blood, taken in a trial of the OX40 agonist ivuxolimab. These receptors were collected from an adult with an advanced solid tumor such as melanoma, head and neck, liver or kidney cancer. Each CDR3 is given with its conserved first and last residue.

j_gene	v_gene	CDR3aa
TRBJ1-1	TRBV7-9	CASSLRTQGFPEAFF
TRBJ1-5	TRBV28	CASSPTQDNQPQHF
TRBJ2-3	TRBV13	CASSLGTGLTDTQYF
TRBJ1-3	TRBV11-2	CASSLAGVFSGNTIYF
TRBJ1-5	TRBV6-1	CASSATFQAGFGQPQHF
TRBJ2-1	TRBV2	CASTTMGEQFF
TRBJ2-2	TRBV18	CASSPTGLGTGELFF
TRBJ1-4	TRBV6-1	CASSERAGGARTNEKLFF
TRBJ2-5	TRBV7-9	CASRLSSGETQYF
TRBJ1-2	TRBV2	CASSEAGRGRGGYTF
TRBJ1-1	TRBV11-2	CASSLGTEYEAFF
TRBJ1-2	TRBV4-1	CASSQDTTPGQHGYTF
TRBJ1-2	TRBV28	CASSTGTGGLYGYTF
TRBJ1-4	TRBV4-1	CASSQGRQGGSSYTNEKLFF
TRBJ2-2	TRBV19	CASSIGGTSGWTGELFF
TRBJ1-5	TRBV21-1	CASSKGAGAQPQHF
TRBJ2-5	TRBV5-8	CASSQIGKETQYF
TRBJ2-3	TRBV5-4	CASSRETSTDTQYF
TRBJ1-2	TRBV28	CASSLRTLYYGYTF
TRBJ2-7	TRBV28	CASTSTYEQYF
TRBJ2-1	TRBV20-1	CSALANEQFF
TRBJ1-2	TRBV5-6	CASSLAGADYGYTF
TRBJ2-1	TRBV4-2	CASSQAFSPGQGWDEQFF
TRBJ2-1	TRBV27	CASKRPQGAYNEQFF
TRBJ1-1	TRBV2	CASSVQTFFF
TRBJ2-2	TRBV25-1	CASRPFSGTGELFF
TRBJ2-6	TRBV7-9	CASSKDAGANVLTF
TRBJ2-2	TRBV5-6	CASSFQTGQTGELFF
TRBJ2-1	TRBV7-9	CASMGGEGNEQFF
TRBJ2-7	TRBV5-1	CASSLPGGYEQYF
TRBJ2-1	TRBV27	CASTRHNEQFF
TRBJ2-2	TRBV5-4	CASSSGDRGEGANTGELFF
TRBJ1-4	TRBV7-9	CASSFAPQVGEKLFF
TRBJ2-5	TRBV20-1	CSAGGETQYF
TRBJ2-1	TRBV10-1	CAEKGTGPYNEQFF
TRBJ2-5	TRBV6-6	CASSWGSQRTETQYF
TRBJ1-2	TRBV10-1	CASSEGTGGNYGYTF